This T cell receptor (beta chain) appears in the sequencing data of a study of blood T cell repertoires in COVID-19. The table came from immunoSEQ multiplex PCR; TCRdb's copy has only in-frame clones and leaves some out. The repertoire holds 75,000 to 80,000 clones, with 88% as singletons. Unmatched junction bases numbered 5, after V lost 5 bases and J lost 0 bases. The CDR3 totals 15 residues. Germline loops: CDR1 MNHEY, CDR2 SMNVEV (reference sequence). This sequence originates from a human donor in a cohort sampled during active COVID-19. Material: peripheral blood. The V gene is TRBV27, the J gene TRBJ2-3; 7 bases match TRBD2. CDR3 in DNA: TGTGCCAGCAGTCCGGGACTACCCAGCACAGATACGCAGTATTTT. This translates into CASSPGLPSTDTQYF.